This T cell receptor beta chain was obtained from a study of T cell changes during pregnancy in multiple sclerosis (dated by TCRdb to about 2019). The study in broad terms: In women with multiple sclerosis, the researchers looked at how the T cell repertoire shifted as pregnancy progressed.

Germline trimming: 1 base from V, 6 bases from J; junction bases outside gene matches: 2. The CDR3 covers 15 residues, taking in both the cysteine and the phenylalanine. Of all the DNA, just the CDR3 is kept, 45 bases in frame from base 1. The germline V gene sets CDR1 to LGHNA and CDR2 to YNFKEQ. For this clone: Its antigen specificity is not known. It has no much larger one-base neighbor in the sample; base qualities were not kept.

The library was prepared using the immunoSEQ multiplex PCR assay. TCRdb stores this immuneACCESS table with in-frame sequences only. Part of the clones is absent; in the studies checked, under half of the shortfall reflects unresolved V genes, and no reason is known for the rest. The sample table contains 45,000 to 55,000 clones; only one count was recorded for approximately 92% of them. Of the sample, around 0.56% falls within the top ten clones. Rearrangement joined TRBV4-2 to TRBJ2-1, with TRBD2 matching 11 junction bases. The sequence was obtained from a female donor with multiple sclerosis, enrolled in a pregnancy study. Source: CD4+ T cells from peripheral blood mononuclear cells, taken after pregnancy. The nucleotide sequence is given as TGTGCCAGCAGCCAAGGACTAGCGGGGCCCAATGAGCAGTTCTTC. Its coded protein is CASSQGLAGPNEQFF.